Listed below are T cell receptor beta chains from one sample, sequenced in a study of cytomegalovirus exposure and HLA in healthy donors. Clones were sequenced by immunoSEQ multiplex PCR, and TCRdb holds only the in-frame ones, with some missing. Of hundreds of thousands of clones detected, roughly 85% appear once; the ten largest clones hold roughly 0.8%. Sequencing was carried out using PBMCs. These receptors all stem from a woman between 18 and 30 years old in good health and CMV-seronegative. CDR3s include the opening cysteine and the closing phenylalanine or tryptophan. A D gene is named only where the DNA matches it firmly. Not all rows give a size; the values are once, few, many and, for expanded clones, a class.

>TRBJ2-7|15|TRBV28|TRBD1|-
TGTGCCAGCAGTTCCCCGGGACAGGGACCCTACGAGCAGTACTTC
CASSSPGQGPYEQYF
>TRBJ1-4|13|TRBV27|-|-
TGTGCCAGCATGAATCCCCCGAGTGAAAAACTGTTTTTT
CASMNPPSEKLFF
>TRBJ2-3|15|TRBV28|TRBD2|-
TGTGCCAGCAGTTTGAGGACGGGAGGGCCTGATACGCAGTATTTT
CASSLRTGGPDTQYF
>TRBJ1-1|15|TRBV4-1|-|-
TGCGCCAGCAGCCACACAGGGCGAGTGAACACTGAAGCTTTCTTT
CASSHTGRVNTEAFF
>TRBJ2-3|13|TRBV6-5|-|-
TGTGCCAGCAGTTTACTAGAGACAGATACGCAGTATTTT
CASSLLETDTQYF
>TRBJ1-1|15|TRBV28|TRBD1|-
TGTGCCAGCAGCACCACCGACAGGGGGCTCACTGAAGCTTTCTTT
CASSTTDRGLTEAFF
>TRBJ2-1|19|TRBV11-3|TRBD2|-
TGTGCCAGCAGCTCTTCCCCTCTAGCGGGAGGGCCTGGTGACAATGAGCAGTTCTTC
CASSSSPLAGGPGDNEQFF
>TRBJ1-5|21|TRBV2|-|-
TGTGCCAGCAGTGACGGGGATTTGGGGACAAGGGTAAATAATAGCAATCAGCCCCAGCATTTT
CASSDGDLGTRVNNSNQPQHF
>TRBJ2-3|15|TRBV9|-|-
TGTGCCAGCAGCGTACGACAGGTTAGCACAGATACGCAGTATTTT
CASSVRQVSTDTQYF
>TRBJ1-3|15|TRBV2|TRBD1|-
TGTGCCAGCATTTTTCCGGGACAGGGGTCAAACACCATATATTTT
CASIFPGQGSNTIYF
>TRBJ1-2|14|TRBV28|-|-
TGTGCCAGCAGTTTATTCCCCAGGGCAGGGGCGTACACCTTC
CASSLFPRAGAYTF
>TRBJ2-1|17|TRBV4-2|TRBD2|-
TGTGCCAGCAGCCCCGGCCTTAGCGGGAGCTCCTACAATGAGCAGTTCTTC
CASSPGLSGSSYNEQFF
>TRBJ1-2|14|TRBV27|-|-
TGTGCCAGCAAATCCCTGACAGGCCGGGATGGCTACACCTTC
CASKSLTGRDGYTF
>TRBJ2-2|15|TRBV29-1|TRBD2|-
TGCAGCGTTGAGACTAGCGGGAGACTTGCCGGGGAGCTGTTTTTT
CSVETSGRLAGELFF
>TRBJ2-5|15|TRBV15|-|-
TGTGCCACCAGCGGGGTTATGGGGGGAGGAGAGACCCAGTACTTC
CATSGVMGGGETQYF
>TRBJ1-4|15|TRBV29-1|-|-
TGCAGCGTTGAAGAGCTTTCGGGTCCTAATGAAAAACTGTTTTTT
CSVEELSGPNEKLFF
>TRBJ2-7|14|TRBV27|TRBD1|-
TGTGCCAGCAGAAAGGGGGACAGTTGGAAAGAGCAGTACTTC
CASRKGDSWKEQYF
>TRBJ2-7|15|TRBV7-8|TRBD2|-
TGTGCCAGCAGCCCCGGGACTAGCGGGAGCAACGAGCAGTACTTC
CASSPGTSGSNEQYF
>TRBJ2-7|14|TRBV5-1|-|-
TGCGCCAGCAGCTTGGACAGAACTTACTACGAGCAGTACTTC
CASSLDRTYYEQYF
>TRBJ1-1|12|TRBV2|-|-
TGTGCCAGCACCAGGGGTGACGCTGAAGCTTTCTTT
CASTRGDAEAFF
>TRBJ2-3|15|TRBV28|-|-
TGTGCCAGCAGTTTACGACGGGGGGCTAGGGATACGCAGTATTTT
CASSLRRGARDTQYF
>TRBJ1-2|14|TRBV29-1|TRBD1|-
TGCAGCGTTGAGACAGGGGAATCTAACTATGGCTACACCTTC
CSVETGESNYGYTF
>TRBJ2-5|15|TRBV27|TRBD2|-
TGTGCCAGCATGACTAGCGGGAGGGCCGGTGAGACCCAGTACTTC
CASMTSGRAGETQYF
>TRBJ2-6|15|TRBV30|-|-
TGTGCCTGGACCCCCACCCGACAGGCGGCCAACGTCCTGACTTTC
CAWTPTRQAANVLTF
>TRBJ2-2|23|TRBV5-1|TRBD2|-
TGCGCCAGCAGCTTGGTATCGGACAGAATTAAACCGGGACTAGTGAGTCAGACCGGGGAGCTGTTTTTT
CASSLVSDRIKPGLVSQTGELFF
>TRBJ2-1|14|TRBV15|TRBD1|-
TGTGCCACCAGCAGAGATGGGACAGTCAATGAGCAGTTCTTC
CATSRDGTVNEQFF
>TRBJ2-3|16|TRBV28|-|-
TGTGCCAGCAGTAGGGGCCGCTCTACTAGCACAGATACGCAGTATTTT
CASSRGRSTSTDTQYF
>TRBJ2-3|16|TRBV5-1|-|-
TGCGCCAGCAGCTCCCTCCCCTCGGGAGAGGCAGATACGCAGTATTTT
CASSSLPSGEADTQYF
>TRBJ1-5|15|TRBV7-9|TRBD1|once
TGTGCCAGCAGCTTAGTAGGCAGGGGGCACCAGCCCCAGCATTTT
CASSLVGRGHQPQHF
>TRBJ2-1|16|TRBV5-6|TRBD2|-
TGTGCCAGCAGCAAATTAGCGGGAGAGAGGTCAGGTGAGCAGTTCTTC
CASSKLAGERSGEQFF
>TRBJ1-2|14|TRBV4-1|-|-
TGCGCCAGCAGCCAAAGCGACAGGCCCTATGGCTACACCTTC
CASSQSDRPYGYTF
>TRBJ1-2|14|TRBV7-2|-|-
TGTGCCAGCAGCTTAGATGTTGGGGCGCGGGGCTACACCTTC
CASSLDVGARGYTF
>TRBJ2-1|15|TRBV27|TRBD1|-
TGTGCCAGCAGTATTGACAGGGTCAGGGTCGATGAGCAGTTCTTC
CASSIDRVRVDEQFF
>TRBJ1-2|15|TRBV7-8|TRBD1|-
TGTGCCAGCAGCCCGAGGGACAGGGGGAGCTATGGCTACACCTTC
CASSPRDRGSYGYTF
>TRBJ2-1|12|TRBV7-2|-|-
TGTGCCAGCAGCTTTTTCGTCAGTGAGCAGTTCTTC
CASSFFVSEQFF
>TRBJ2-1|12|TRBV29-1|-|-
TGCAGCGTGGGGCCGGAGTACAATGAGCAGTTCTTC
CSVGPEYNEQFF
>TRBJ2-1|15|TRBV5-1|TRBD2|-
TGCGCCAGCAGCCCGCCTAGCGGGGCTGACAATGAGCAGTTCTTC
CASSPPSGADNEQFF
>TRBJ1-5|14|TRBV28|TRBD1|once
TGTGCCAGCAGTGGACAGGGGAGGCGTCAGCCCCAGCATTTT
CASSGQGRRQPQHF
>TRBJ2-2|14|TRBV7-9|-|-
TGTGCCAGCAGCTTAGTTGAGCGAACCGGGGAGCTGTTTTTT
CASSLVERTGELFF
>TRBJ1-1|16|TRBV27|-|once
TGTGCCAGCAGCCTAAGGGGGGGGGTTGGGGACACTGAAGCTTTCTTT
CASSLRGGVGDTEAFF
>TRBJ1-2|14|TRBV4-1|-|-
TGCGCCAGCAGCCAAGACAGTTCGTCCCATGGCTACACCTTC
CASSQDSSSHGYTF
>TRBJ2-5|15|TRBV29-1|-|few
TGCAGCGTTGACTTCCTAGTTAATTTGCGGGAGACCCAGTACTTC
CSVDFLVNLRETQYF
>TRBJ1-1|13|TRBV4-1|-|-
TGCGCCAGCAGCCAAGTTGAGGACACTGAAGCTTTCTTT
CASSQVEDTEAFF
>TRBJ1-2|12|TRBV28|-|-
TGTGCCAGCACCTCGGAGAGCTATGGCTACACCTTC
CASTSESYGYTF
>TRBJ1-4|14|TRBV11-2|TRBD1|-
TGTGCCAGCAGCTCCAGGGGGCGAGAGGAAAAACTGTTTTTT
CASSSRGREEKLFF
>TRBJ2-7|14|TRBV29-1|TRBD2|once
TGCAGCGCCCGATCCGGGACTAGTTCCTACGAGCAGTACTTC
CSARSGTSSYEQYF
>TRBJ1-5|14|TRBV4-1|-|once
TGCGCCAGCAGCCAGCAGTATAGCAATCAGCCCCAGCATTTT
CASSQQYSNQPQHF
>TRBJ1-4|14|TRBV7-9|TRBD1|-
TGTGCCAGCAGCCGGGACAGGGTCAACGAAAAACTGTTTTTT
CASSRDRVNEKLFF
>TRBJ2-1|16|TRBV19|TRBD2|once
TGTGCCAGTAGTACTTTAGCGGGAGGCTCCTACAATGAGCAGTTCTTC
CASSTLAGGSYNEQFF
>TRBJ2-7|14|TRBV19|-|-
TGTGCCAGTAGCCTTACTCTAGCAACTAACGAGCAGTACTTC
CASSLTLATNEQYF
>TRBJ1-5|17|TRBV15|-|-
TGTGCCACCAGCAGAGACCGCCCGACAGGAGGCAATCAGCCCCAGCATTTT
CATSRDRPTGGNQPQHF
>TRBJ2-5|15|TRBV4-1|-|-
TGCGCCAGCAGCCAAGGGGGTGGGACTCTGGAGACCCAGTACTTC
CASSQGGGTLETQYF
>TRBJ1-5|15|TRBV18|TRBD1|-
TGTGCCAGCTCCCCCAACAGGGGGGAGAATCAGCCCCAGCATTTT
CASSPNRGENQPQHF
>TRBJ1-1|14|TRBV30|-|few
TGTGCCTGGAGGACGGGGATTTTTGGCACTGAAGCTTTCTTT
CAWRTGIFGTEAFF